Below, 31 T cell receptor beta chains from the same sample are listed, as sequenced in a study of tumour-infiltrating T cells in Burkitt lymphoma. Repertoires were generated with immunoSEQ multiplex PCR, while TCRdb's copy carries only in-frame clones and drops some. The sample has over a thousand clones, around an eighth seen once. Source material: tumor tissue. Receptors originate from a human donor with Burkitt lymphoma.

This clone has just one count. The chain uses TRBV15 and TRBJ2-2; 9 bases agree with TRBD2. CDR3 length equals 18 residues. J lost 5 bases, V lost 0 bases, and 10 bases had no gene match. The germline CDR1 and CDR2 sequences are LNHNV and YYDKDF (reference sequence). CDR3 nucleotides: TGTGCCACCAGCAGAGATGGCTTTAGCGGGAGTTTTACCGGGGAGCTGTTTTTT. It translates to CATSRDGFSGSFTGELFF.

The V and J genes are TRBV30 and TRBJ1-3; D remains unclear. The CDR3 spans 13 residues. Trimming pared 4 bases from V and 0 bases from J, leaving 7 bases between. Germline assignment: CDR1 GTSNPN and CDR2 SVGIG (reference sequence). The CDR3 DNA sequence: TGTGCCTGGAACCGGTACTCTGGAAACACCATATATTTT. Translation: CAWNRYSGNTIYF.

This clone was seen a few times. In nucleotides, the CDR3 is TGCGCCAGCAGCCAAGCTTTTCGACAGGCCCAAGAGACCCAGTACTTC. Protein: CASSQAFRQAQETQYF. This chain joins TRBV4-3 and TRBJ2-5; maybe TRBD1 (6 bases). V lost 1 base and J lost 1, with 13 bases in between. The CDR3 has 16 amino acids. CDR1 and CDR2 from the germline V gene are LGHNA and YSLEER.

This clone appeared a few times. The chain uses TRBV19 and TRBJ2-2; D ambiguous. This CDR3 comprises 13 residues. V lost 1 base and J lost 4, with 4 bases in between. Germline-derived CDR1 and CDR2 are LNHDA and SQIVND (reference sequence). CDR3 DNA sequence: TGTGCCAGTAGTATAGTGCCCACCGGGGAGCTGTTTTTT. Translating it yields CASSIVPTGELFF.

Note on this clone: One end of the junction fails to match germline, which may point to a read error. The chain links TRBV4-3 to TRBJ2-1; TRBD2 might be the D (6 bases). Germline V gene lookup returns CDR1 LGHNA and CDR2 YSLEER. The CDR3 runs 15 residues. The CDR3 sequence is CASSPGTETYNEQFF. CDR3 bases: TGCGCCAGTAGCCCAGGGACTGAGACCTACAATGAGCAGTTCTTC.

This chain uses TRBV15 with TRBJ2-2; 7 bases agree with TRBD2. From germline, CDR1 is LNHNV and CDR2 YYDKDF (reference sequence). V lost 0 bases and J lost 7; bases outside the gene matches: 8. The length of the CDR3 is 16 residues. The CDR3 is CATSRDTRGGDGELFF. CDR3 DNA: TGTGCCACCAGCAGAGATACCCGGGGAGGGGACGGGGAGCTGTTTTTT.

This clone occurred a few times. The V and J genes are TRBV19 and TRBJ1-2; 8 bases map to TRBD1. J lost 4 bases, V lost 7 bases, and 2 bases had no gene match. This CDR3 has 12 residues. Germline V gene sequence: CDR1 LNHDA, CDR2 SQIVND (reference sequence). CDR3 DNA: TGTGCCAGTAATACAGGGGGCTATGGCTACACCTTC. This codes for CASNTGGYGYTF.

J is TRBJ2-1 and V is TRBV11-3; TRBD2 aligns across 7 bases. The CDR3 runs 16 residues. J lost 2 bases, V lost 5 bases, and 9 bases had no gene match. Germline V gives CDR1 SGHNT, CDR2 YENEEA. The CDR3 DNA reads as TGTGCCAGCAGCCTTAATAGCGGGTTTACCTACAATGAGCAGTTCTTC. It translates to CASSLNSGFTYNEQFF.

The genes are TRBV10-3 and TRBJ2-2; TRBD1 matches 8 bases. Germline V gene sequence: CDR1 ENHRY, CDR2 SYGVKD. CDR3 length: 14 residues. V shed 9 bases and J 5 bases; nucleotides not matched to a gene: 8. The chain's CDR3 is CAIPGQGGTGELFF. DNA for the CDR3: TGTGCCATACCCGGACAGGGTGGAACCGGGGAGCTGTTTTTT.

This clone showed up just a few times. CDR3 in DNA: TGCAGTGCGCACGAGGGTGAGCAGTTCTTC. Its protein is CSAHEGEQFF. V is TRBV20-1 and J is TRBJ2-1, with D perhaps TRBD2 (5 bases). There are 10 residues in the CDR3. Germline CDR1 DFQATT, CDR2 SNEGSKA (reference sequence). With 6 bases removed from V and 9 bases from J, the gap between germline ends came to 9 bases.

This clone was recorded a few times. The chain recombines TRBV5-4 with TRBJ2-7, with 15 bases that match TRBD2. CDR1 is SGHNT and CDR2 is YYREEE in the germline V gene (reference sequence). V dropped 4 bases and J dropped 6; count of bases not matched to a gene: 5. This CDR3 is 15 amino acids long. The CDR3 DNA sequence: TGTGCCAGCAGCCAAAGGGGACTAGCGGGAGGCGAGCAGTACTTC. Translating gives CASSQRGLAGGEQYF.

This chain links TRBV6-5 with TRBJ2-7, with unresolved D. The CDR3 has 14 residues. Germline V gives CDR1 MNHEY, CDR2 SVGAGI. V was trimmed by 6 bases and J by 2 bases, leaving 14 bases between them. CDR3 sequence reads: CASRPLTQAYEQYF. In DNA form, the CDR3 reads TGTGCCAGCAGACCCCTGACCCAAGCCTACGAGCAGTACTTC.

The rearrangement links TRBV18 to TRBJ1-2; no clear D. V lost 1 base, J lost 8 bases, and 5 bases lay in between. Per germline, CDR1 KGHSH and CDR2 LQKENI. The CDR3 is 11 residues long. CDR3 in DNA: TGTGCCAGCTCACCACAGCGGGGCTACACCTTC. It specifies CASSPQRGYTF.

This clone appeared a few times. CDR3 amino acids: CASSSWGPSEKLFF. Here the CDR3 DNA reads TGTGCCAGCAGTTCTTGGGGGCCTAGTGAAAAACTGTTTTTT. The V gene is TRBV27, the J gene TRBJ1-4; tentative D call: TRBD1 (6 bases). V gave up 4 bases and J gave up 7 bases, with 13 bases separating them. From germline, CDR1 is MNHEY and CDR2 SMNVEV (reference sequence). The CDR3 runs 14 residues.

The V and J genes are TRBV7-9 and TRBJ2-5, with D perhaps TRBD2 (6 bases). Per germline, CDR1 SEHNR and CDR2 FQNEAQ (reference sequence). This CDR3 has 14 residues. Trimming pared 0 bases from V and 5 bases from J, leaving 10 bases between. The CDR3 DNA follows: TGTGCCAGCAGCTTAGCCGGGGGTTCGGAGACCCAGTACTTC. Amino acids: CASSLAGGSETQYF.

This chain links TRBV19 with TRBJ2-7; D possibly corresponds to TRBD1 (6 bases). The CDR3 length is 16 residues. V gave up 0 bases and J gave up 3 bases, with 15 bases separating them. Germline lookup yields CDR1 LNHDA and CDR2 SQIVND (reference sequence). The CDR3 DNA follows: TGTGCCAGTAGTATAGACCCCGGACAGAGATACTACGAGCAGTACTTC. Its translation is CASSIDPGQRYYEQYF.

Only a few counts were recorded for this clone. V gene TRBV12-5 combines with J gene TRBJ2-3, with TRBD2 as a possible D gene (5 bases). The V gene lost 6 bases and the J gene lost 6 bases, with 10 bases spanning the gap. Germline V gene data show CDR1 as LGHNT and CDR2 as FRNRAP. This CDR3 region has 12 residues. The CDR3 loop reads CASGWRGDTQYF. The CDR3 DNA reads TGTGCTAGTGGGTGGCGAGGGGATACGCAGTATTTT.

The chain links TRBV19 to TRBJ1-4; a weak D match, TRBD1 (5 bases). The V end lost 4 bases, the J end lost 8 bases, and 17 bases lay between the germline ends. Per the germline V gene, CDR1 is LNHDA and CDR2 is SQIVND (reference sequence). The CDR3 is made up of 15 amino acids. CDR3 DNA: TGTGCCAGTAGTACTTACGCGGGGCAGGAGGAAAAACTGTTTTTT. Its protein product is CASSTYAGQEEKLFF.

V gene TRBV9 combines with J gene TRBJ1-2; 7 positions agree with TRBD1. The CDR3 is 15 residues long. From germline, CDR1 is SGDLS and CDR2 YYNGEE. The V and J ends lost 3 bases and 1 base, in that order; junction bases with no gene match: 6. CDR3: CASSEGQALNYGYTF. CDR3 DNA: TGTGCCAGCAGCGAAGGACAGGCCCTTAACTATGGCTACACCTTC.

The rearrangement joins TRBV15 to TRBJ1-1; maybe TRBD1 (5 bases). The CDR3 is made up of 13 amino acids. CDR1 is LNHNV, CDR2 YYDKDF, per germline (reference sequence). V was pared by 2 bases and J by 4 bases, with 8 bases between. The CDR3 region is CATSRQGTTEAFF. The CDR3 bases are TGTGCCACCAGCAGACAGGGTACCACTGAAGCTTTCTTT.

This clone was counted only a few times. The rearrangement links TRBV10-3 to TRBJ2-7, with a weak D call TRBD2 (5 bases). The CDR3 length is 16 residues. Trimming pared 10 bases from V and 6 bases from J, leaving 28 bases between. CDR1 and CDR2 from the germline V gene are ENHRY and SYGVKD. The DNA of the CDR3 is TGTGCCACCCTCGACCCCTCGGACGAGGGATATCGCGAGCAGTACTTC. Its protein product is CATLDPSDEGYREQYF.

This clone was seen only a few times. The J gene is TRBJ2-7, the V gene TRBV9, with unresolved D. The V and J ends lost 0 bases and 6 bases respectively, with 13 bases between them. The CDR3 has 14 amino acids. Germline CDR1 is SGDLS and CDR2 is YYNGEE. DNA for the CDR3: TGTGCCAGCAGCGTAGGTACTGATCCCTTCGAGCAGTACTTC. Its translation: CASSVGTDPFEQYF.

V usage is TRBV30 and J usage is TRBJ2-1; D may be TRBD1 or TRBD2 (5 bases each). V lost 4 bases to trimming and J lost 7 bases, with 23 bases between them. This CDR3 spans 16 amino acids. Per germline, CDR1 GTSNPN and CDR2 SVGIG (reference sequence). CDR3 sequence (DNA): TGTGCCTGGACCCGGGTAGGGGAGACGTGGGGGAATGAGCAGTTCTTC. Translating it yields CAWTRVGETWGNEQFF.

The chain is built from TRBV2 and TRBJ1-1, with D possibly matching TRBD1 (6 bases). The CDR3 extends over 15 amino acids. CDR1 SNHLY and CDR2 FYNNEI come from the germline V gene. V shed 4 bases and J shed 1 base, with 13 bases lying between them. The CDR3 loop is CASSAQGWGNTEAFF. The CDR3, as DNA: TGTGCCAGCAGTGCACAGGGATGGGGGAACACTGAAGCTTTCTTT.

The V call is TRBV25-1, the J call TRBJ2-5, with D possibly being TRBD2 (6 bases). The last part of the DNA fits TRBJ2-7 better; the J call may be wrong. This CDR3 is 15 amino acids long. Germline loops: CDR1 MGHDK, CDR2 SYGVNS. The CDR3 loop is CASTLGGEASYEQYF. CDR3 sequence (DNA): TGTGCCAGCACCCTGGGCGGGGAAGCGTCCTACGAGCAGTACTTC.

This chain uses TRBV6-1 with TRBJ2-7, with D perhaps TRBD1 (6 bases). This CDR3 contains 13 residues. Germline V gene sequence: CDR1 MNHNS, CDR2 SASEGT. Deletions cut 6 bases from V and 6 bases from J, with 15 bases between. Here the CDR3 reads CASSRTQGTEQYF. CDR3 in DNA: TGTGCCAGCAGCAGGACACAGGGTACCGAGCAGTACTTC.

The table lists this clone with a count of one. The chain links TRBV10-3 to TRBJ2-5, with 11 bases that match TRBD1. The end of the DNA fits TRBJ2-7 better, so the J call may be wrong. Germline V gene lookup returns CDR1 ENHRY and CDR2 SYGVKD. The CDR3 totals 14 residues. The DNA for the CDR3 is TGTGCCATCACTCGGGACAGGGGGTCCTACGAGCAGTACTTC. As protein: CAITRDRGSYEQYF.

The V and J genes are TRBV4-3 and TRBJ2-6; D is perhaps TRBD2 (5 bases). V was pared by 3 bases and J by 3 bases, with 9 bases between. The CDR3 is 15 amino acids. Looked up from germline, CDR1 is LGHNA and CDR2 is YSLEER. CDR3 in DNA: TGCGCCAGCAGCCATGACGGGGTTGGGGCCAACGTCCTGACTTTC. This translates into CASSHDGVGANVLTF.

V gene TRBV4-3 combines with J gene TRBJ1-2; TRBD1 matches at 7 bases. V shed 0 bases, J shed 1 base, and the junction held 2 bases outside the gene matches. CDR1 and CDR2 (germline): LGHNA, YSLEER. The CDR3 runs 15 residues. This CDR3 is CASSQDRGGNYGYTF. CDR3 coding DNA: TGCGCCAGCAGCCAAGACAGGGGGGGTAACTATGGCTACACCTTC.

This chain connects TRBV7-2 to TRBJ1-6; 7 bases match TRBD1. V shed 5 bases, J shed 7 bases, and the junction held 8 bases outside the gene matches. The CDR3 runs 15 residues. Per germline, CDR1 SGHTA and CDR2 FQGNSA. The CDR3 loop is CASSPQGLVNSPLHF. The CDR3 DNA follows: TGTGCCAGCAGCCCACAGGGGTTGGTCAATTCACCCCTCCACTTT.

The sample holds a few counts of this clone. V usage is TRBV25-1 and J usage is TRBJ1-5, with a possible D match to TRBD1 (6 bases). This CDR3 spans 14 amino acids. CDR1 is MGHDK, CDR2 SYGVNS, per germline. V gave up 3 bases and J gave up 2 bases, with 8 bases separating them. The CDR3 reads CASSDAGGNQPQHF. CDR3 in DNA: TGTGCCAGCAGTGATGCAGGGGGCAATCAGCCCCAGCATTTT.